The 25 T cell receptor beta chains below were found in one sample sequenced in a study of control samples from healthy donors and cancer patients. Measured with immunoSEQ multiplex PCR; TCRdb has only the in-frame clones, and not every one. The sample carries over 90,000 clones, roughly 91% recorded once. The sample consisted of PBMCs. The receptors originated from a man aged 55 to 70 with lung cancer.

This rearrangement joins TRBV14 to TRBJ2-1; D is tentatively TRBD1 or TRBD2 (5 bases each). Germline CDR1 is SGHDN and CDR2 is FVKESK. Trimming stripped 5 bases from V and 0 bases from J, with 11 bases between. The CDR3 is 15 amino acids. The CDR3 sequence: CASSKAGSSYNEQFF. CDR3 sequence (DNA): TGTGCCAGCAGCAAAGCAGGGAGCTCCTACAATGAGCAGTTCTTC.

This clone occurred once. The chain combines TRBV6-1 with TRBJ1-5, with a possible D match to TRBD1 (6 bases). Germline values: CDR1 MNHNS, CDR2 SASEGT. Trimming removed 0 bases at V and 7 bases at J, with 19 bases between. This CDR3 is 17 amino acids long. CDR3 sequence: CASSEAGGSTEGQPQHF. The CDR3 DNA is TGTGCCAGCAGTGAAGCTGGGGGCTCTACCGAGGGGCAGCCCCAGCATTTT.

In this sample, this clone turned up once. The chain links TRBV13 to TRBJ2-7; D might be TRBD2 (6 bases). The CDR3 loop spans 14 amino acids. Germline lookup yields CDR1 PRHDT and CDR2 FYEKMQ (reference sequence). V shed 5 bases and J shed 0 bases, with 11 bases lying between them. Written as DNA, the CDR3 is TGTGCCAGCAGCCCTGGGGGGAACTCCTACGAGCAGTACTTC. As protein: CASSPGGNSYEQYF.

The CDR3 loop is CASGPATDTQYF. DNA for the CDR3: TGTGCTAGTGGACCGGCCACAGATACGCAGTATTTT. The chain employs TRBV12-5 and TRBJ2-3, with D hard to call. V was clipped by 6 bases and J by 2 bases, with 6 bases between them. The germline V gene has CDR1 LGHNT and CDR2 FRNRAP. CDR3 length equals 12 residues. Together with reference TRBV12-5 and TRBJ2-3, the CDR3 gives the full variable domain: DARVTQTPRHKVTEMGQEVTMRCQPILGHNTVFWYRQTMMQGLELLAYFRNRAPLDDSGMPKDRFSAEMPDATLATLKIQPSEPRDSAVYFCASGPATDTQYFGPGTRLTVL.

The V and J genes are TRBV5-1 and TRBJ1-1; D remains ambiguous. Trimming removed 4 bases at V and 1 base at J, with 8 bases between. The CDR3 totals 13 residues. Germline V CDR1 and CDR2: SGHRS, YFSETQ. The CDR3 reads CASSASRNTEAFF. CDR3 nucleotides: TGCGCCAGCAGCGCCAGCCGGAACACTGAAGCTTTCTTT.

The rearrangement uses TRBV30 and TRBJ2-3; TRBD1 is a possible D gene (5 bases). This CDR3 is 14 amino acids long. CDR1 is GTSNPN and CDR2 is SVGIG in the germline V gene (reference sequence). Trimming removed 2 bases at V and 2 bases at J, with 11 bases between. DNA of the CDR3: TGTGCCTGGAGTATAGGGGAAGTCACAGATACGCAGTATTTT. It translates to CAWSIGEVTDTQYF.

Here the CDR3 reads CASSSHYQQVGLEKLFF. CDR3 DNA sequence: TGTGCCAGCAGCTCCCACTACCAACAGGTGGGGCTAGAAAAACTGTTTTTT. J is TRBJ1-4 and V is TRBV5-5; D is perhaps TRBD1 (5 bases). This CDR3 region has 17 residues. Trimming removed 3 bases at V and 8 bases at J, with 23 bases between. The germline gives CDR1 SGHKS, CDR2 YYEKEE (reference sequence).

The chain links TRBV5-4 to TRBJ2-1; 11 bases agree with TRBD1. CDR1 and CDR2 (germline): SGHNT, YYREEE (reference sequence). CDR3 length: 15 amino acids. J gave up 4 bases and V 9 bases, and 9 bases lay outside the gene matches. The CDR3 coding sequence is TGTGCCACCATGGGGCGGGACAGGGGGTACAATGAGCAGTTCTTC. Translating it yields CATMGRDRGYNEQFF.

V usage is TRBV20-1 and J usage is TRBJ1-4; TRBD1 is a possible D gene (5 bases). Germline CDR1 reads DFQATT; CDR2 reads SNEGSKA (reference sequence). The germline V and J ends were trimmed by 3 bases and 8 bases, with 13 bases remaining between them. The CDR3 length is 13 residues. CDR3 nucleotides: TGCAGTGCTAGTTCTGGGGCGAGGGAAAAACTGTTTTTT. As protein: CSASSGAREKLFF.

V usage is TRBV29-1 and J usage is TRBJ1-2; tentative D call: TRBD1 (5 bases). The germline V gene encodes CDR1 SQVTM and CDR2 ANQGSEA. Trimming shortened V by 6 bases and J by 3 bases, and 11 bases separated the two germline ends. The CDR3 runs to 12 residues. CDR3 DNA sequence: TGCAGCGTGAACCAGGGAGACTATGGCTACACCTTC. Encoded protein: CSVNQGDYGYTF.

This chain connects TRBV5-1 to TRBJ2-3; 7 bases line up with TRBD2. Looked up from germline, CDR1 is SGHRS and CDR2 is YFSETQ. V lost 0 bases, J lost 1 base, and 14 bases stayed unmatched. The CDR3 is made up of 19 amino acids. For the CDR3, the DNA is TGCGCCAGCAGCTTGGCCTCAATGGTCGGGGCGGGGGGCACAGATACGCAGTATTTT. This encodes CASSLASMVGAGGTDTQYF.

This clone was observed once. The CDR3 nucleotides read TGTGCCAGCAGCGCCGGAGGGGGCTATAACACAGATACGCAGTATTTT. It encodes CASSAGGGYNTDTQYF. The chain combines TRBV9 with TRBJ2-3; D possibly corresponds to TRBD1 (7 bases). Germline V lookup: CDR1 SGDLS, CDR2 YYNGEE. Between the trimmed V and J ends, which lost 3 bases and 2 bases, there was a span of 16 bases. This CDR3 region has 16 residues.

V and J are TRBV6-5 and TRBJ1-5; D gene ambiguous. Trimming left V 2 bases short and J 6 bases short, with 8 bases between. Per the germline V gene, CDR1 is MNHEY and CDR2 is SVGAGI. This CDR3 has 13 amino acids. CDR3 nucleotides: TGTGCCAGCAGTTACGGTAGGATTCAGCCCCAGCATTTT. Translated, it gives CASSYGRIQPQHF.

The chain has TRBV7-2 and TRBJ2-6, with D hard to call. This CDR3 has 16 amino acids. Per germline, CDR1 SGHTA and CDR2 FQGNSA. V was cut by 5 bases and J by 6 bases, with 17 bases left in between. The CDR3 sequence: CASSLVFSAAANVLTF. The CDR3 nucleotides are TGTGCCAGCAGCCTGGTTTTCTCGGCGGCGGCCAACGTCCTGACTTTC.

The V and J genes are TRBV12-3 or TRBV12-4 and TRBJ1-5; D remains unclear. This CDR3 spans 12 amino acids. Trimming removed 3 bases at V and 5 bases at J, with 5 bases between. CDR3 bases: TGTGCCAGCAGTTTGAATTATCAGCCCCAGCATTTT. Translating it yields CASSLNYQPQHF.

The chain joins TRBV18 to TRBJ1-2, with TRBD1 identical over 9 bases. In germline, CDR1 is KGHSH, CDR2 LQKENI. CDR3 size: 17 residues. V shed 2 bases and J 8 bases; nucleotides not matched to a gene: 15. The CDR3 spells CASSPNTDWGQGSGYTF. The DNA for the CDR3 is TGTGCCAGCTCACCAAATACGGACTGGGGACAGGGAAGCGGCTACACCTTC.

This rearrangement joins TRBV4-1 to TRBJ2-7; the match to TRBD2 covers 8 bases. The CDR3 is made up of 16 amino acids. Per the germline V gene, CDR1 is MGHRA and CDR2 is YSYEKL. Trimming took 0 bases from V and 2 from J; bases not matched to a gene: 6. As DNA, the CDR3 is TGCGCCAGCAGCCAAGATCGTAATAGCGGGGCCTACGAGCAGTACTTC. Protein sequence: CASSQDRNSGAYEQYF.

The chain couples TRBV7-9 to TRBJ2-1, with 10 positions matching TRBD2. The J segment lost 7 bases and the V segment lost 3 bases, leaving 6 bases of the junction unmatched. Germline lookup yields CDR1 SEHNR and CDR2 FQNEAQ (reference sequence). This CDR3 is built from 15 residues. Written as DNA, the CDR3 is TGTGCCAGCAGCTTTAGGACTAGCGGCCGAAATGAGCAGTTCTTC. Protein sequence: CASSFRTSGRNEQFF.

V and J are TRBV27 and TRBJ2-5, with 8 bases matching TRBD2. Unmatched junction bases numbered 6, after V lost 7 bases and J lost 5 bases. The CDR3 is made up of 13 amino acids. The germline CDR1 and CDR2 sequences are MNHEY and SMNVEV (reference sequence). The CDR3 DNA is TGTGCCAGCAAACGTAGCGGGGTGGAGACCCAGTACTTC. It encodes CASKRSGVETQYF.

The chain recombines TRBV5-5 with TRBJ2-3; D is unclear. Germline V gene lookup returns CDR1 SGHKS and CDR2 YYEKEE (reference sequence). V lost 3 bases and J 3 bases, leaving 17 bases between the germline ends. The CDR3 is 16 residues long. The CDR3 reads CASSSGDPRQTDTQYF. CDR3 sequence (DNA): TGTGCCAGCAGCTCCGGAGATCCCCGCCAGACAGATACGCAGTATTTT.

The CDR3 DNA follows: TGTGCCAGCAGCGTAGTCGACAGGGGCGGATCACCCCTCCACTTT. It codes for CASSVVDRGGSPLHF. The V gene is TRBV9, the J gene TRBJ1-6, with 8 bases aligning to TRBD1. The V gene end was trimmed by 0 bases and the J gene end by 10 bases; junction bases not matched to a gene: 6. Germline CDR1 is SGDLS and CDR2 is YYNGEE. The CDR3 has 15 amino acids. The full variable domain, in which reference TRBV9 and TRBJ1-6 provide the parts outside the CDR3, is DSGVTQTPKHLITATGQRVTLRCSPRSGDLSVYWYQQSLDQGLQFLIQYYNGEERAKGNILERFSAQQFPDLHSELNLSSLELGDSALYFCASSVVDRGGSPLHFGNGTRLTVT.

The chain recombines TRBV12-3 or TRBV12-4 with TRBJ2-7; D is ambiguous. Trimming left V 6 bases short and J 3 bases short, with 6 bases between. The CDR3 consists of 11 residues. This CDR3 reads CASRLRYEQYF. DNA for the CDR3: TGTGCCAGCAGATTACGCTACGAGCAGTACTTC.

The CDR3 region has the DNA TGTGCCAGCAGCAACAGAGGCCGGTACAATGAGCAGTTCTTC. Amino acid sequence: CASSNRGRYNEQFF. V gene TRBV4-2 combines with J gene TRBJ2-1, with D unclear. V was trimmed by 5 bases and J by 4 bases, leaving 12 bases between them. The CDR3 is 14 amino acids. Germline assignment: CDR1 LGHNA and CDR2 YNFKEQ.

The chain couples TRBV7-7 to TRBJ2-5; 7 bases map to TRBD2. CDR1 and CDR2 (germline): SSHAT, FNYEAQ (reference sequence). V lost 5 bases and J lost 2; bases outside the gene matches: 8. This CDR3 is built from 15 residues. CDR3 amino acids: CASSRAGTKQETQYF. The CDR3 coding sequence is TGTGCCAGCAGCCGGGCCGGGACTAAGCAAGAGACCCAGTACTTC.

This clone appeared a single time. The chain recombines TRBV7-9 with TRBJ2-2; possibly TRBD2 for D (5 bases). Germline lookup yields CDR1 SEHNR and CDR2 FQNEAQ (reference sequence). This CDR3 comprises 16 residues. V lost 5 bases, J lost 0 bases, and 13 bases lay in between. CDR3 loop: CASSHGDSANTGELFF. For the CDR3, the DNA is TGTGCCAGCAGCCACGGGGATAGTGCGAACACCGGGGAGCTGTTTTTT. The whole variable domain, filled in from reference TRBV7-9 and TRBJ2-2, reads DTGVSQNPRHKITKRGQNVTFRCDPISEHNRLYWYRQTLGQGPEFLTYFQNEAQLEKSRLLSDRFSAERPKGSFSTLEIQRTEQGDSAMYLCASSHGDSANTGELFFGEGSRLTVL.